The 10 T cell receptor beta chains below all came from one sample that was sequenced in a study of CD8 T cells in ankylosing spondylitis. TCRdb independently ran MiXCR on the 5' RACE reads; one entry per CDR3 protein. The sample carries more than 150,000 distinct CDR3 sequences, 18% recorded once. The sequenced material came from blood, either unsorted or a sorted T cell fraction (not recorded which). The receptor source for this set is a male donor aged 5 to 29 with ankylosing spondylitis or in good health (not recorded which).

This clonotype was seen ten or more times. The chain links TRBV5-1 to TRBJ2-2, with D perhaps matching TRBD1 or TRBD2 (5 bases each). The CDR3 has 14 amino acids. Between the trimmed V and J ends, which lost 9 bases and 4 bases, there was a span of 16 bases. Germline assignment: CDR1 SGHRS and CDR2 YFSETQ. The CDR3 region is CATSGTPGTGELFF. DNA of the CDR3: TGCGCCACCTCCGGGACCCCCGGCACCGGGGAGCTGTTTTTT.

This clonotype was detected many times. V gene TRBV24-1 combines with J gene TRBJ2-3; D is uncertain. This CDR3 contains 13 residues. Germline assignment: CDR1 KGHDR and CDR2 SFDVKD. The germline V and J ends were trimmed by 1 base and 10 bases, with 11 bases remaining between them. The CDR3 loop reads CATSDLRELAQYF. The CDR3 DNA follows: TGTGCCACCAGTGATTTAAGGGAATTGGCGCAGTATTTT.

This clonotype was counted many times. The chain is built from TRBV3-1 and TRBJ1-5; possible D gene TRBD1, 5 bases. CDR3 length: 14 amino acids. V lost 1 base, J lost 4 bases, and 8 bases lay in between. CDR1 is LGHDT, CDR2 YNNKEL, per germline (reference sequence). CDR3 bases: TGTGCCAGCAGCCAAGCGGGGGGGAATCAGCCCCAGCATTTT. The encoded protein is CASSQAGGNQPQHF.

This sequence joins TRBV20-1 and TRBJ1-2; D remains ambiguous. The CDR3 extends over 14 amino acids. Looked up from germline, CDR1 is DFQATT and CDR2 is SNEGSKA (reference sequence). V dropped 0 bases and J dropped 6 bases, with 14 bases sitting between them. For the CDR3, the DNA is TGCAGTGCTAGAGATCGGACGCAGTCCAATGGCTACACCTTC. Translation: CSARDRTQSNGYTF.

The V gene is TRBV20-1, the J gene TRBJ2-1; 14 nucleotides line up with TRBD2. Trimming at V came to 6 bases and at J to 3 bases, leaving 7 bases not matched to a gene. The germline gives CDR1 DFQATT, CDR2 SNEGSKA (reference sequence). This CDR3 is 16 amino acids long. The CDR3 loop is CSAIPGTSGSYNEQFF. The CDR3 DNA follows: TGCAGTGCAATACCGGGGACTAGCGGGAGCTACAATGAGCAGTTCTTC.

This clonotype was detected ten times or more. This CDR3 reads CASSYQSSGKPETQYF. The CDR3 DNA reads as TGTGCCAGCAGTTACCAATCTAGCGGGAAACCAGAGACCCAGTACTTC. This rearrangement joins TRBV6-6 to TRBJ2-5, with 9 bases lining up with TRBD2. The V and J ends lost 2 bases and 4 bases, in that order; junction bases with no gene match: 8. Germline V gene sequence: CDR1 MNHNY, CDR2 SVGAGI (reference sequence). The CDR3 totals 16 residues.

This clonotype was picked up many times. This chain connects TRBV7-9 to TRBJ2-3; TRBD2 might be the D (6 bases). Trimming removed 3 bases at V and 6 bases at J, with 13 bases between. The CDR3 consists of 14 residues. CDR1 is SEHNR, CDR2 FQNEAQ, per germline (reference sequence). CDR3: CASSFGTPGDTQYF. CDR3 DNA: TGTGCCAGCAGCTTCGGGACTCCCGGGGATACGCAGTATTTT.

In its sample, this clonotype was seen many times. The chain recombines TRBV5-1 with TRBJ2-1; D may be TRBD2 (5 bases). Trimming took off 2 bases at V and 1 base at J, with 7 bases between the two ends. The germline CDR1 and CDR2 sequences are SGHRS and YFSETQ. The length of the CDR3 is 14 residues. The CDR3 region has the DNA TGCGCCAGCAGCTTTGAGGGATCCTACAATGAGCAGTTCTTC. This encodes CASSFEGSYNEQFF.

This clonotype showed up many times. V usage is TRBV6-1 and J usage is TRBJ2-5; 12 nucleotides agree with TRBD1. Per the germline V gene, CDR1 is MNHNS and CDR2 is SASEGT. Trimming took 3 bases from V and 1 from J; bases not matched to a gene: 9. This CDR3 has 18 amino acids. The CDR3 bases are TGTGCCAGCAGTGACCGGGACAGGGGGCTTGGGTCCCAAGAGACCCAGTACTTC. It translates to CASSDRDRGLGSQETQYF.

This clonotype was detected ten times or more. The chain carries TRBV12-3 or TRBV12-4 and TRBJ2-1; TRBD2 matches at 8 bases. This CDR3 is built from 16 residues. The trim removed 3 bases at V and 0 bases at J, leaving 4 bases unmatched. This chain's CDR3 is CASSFTSGGSYNEQFF. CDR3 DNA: TGTGCCAGCAGTTTCACTAGCGGTGGCTCCTACAATGAGCAGTTCTTC.